This T cell receptor beta chain was found in a study of T-cell memory formation after mild COVID-19. Overall study findings and caveats: Within pre-infection memory, some responding clones were found, suggesting cross-reactive memory joined.

There are a few counts of this clonotype. Its target is unknown. There are 15 residues in the CDR3. In germline, CDR1 is SGHTA, CDR2 FQGTGA. Trimming removed 5 bases from V and 4 bases from J, with 14 bases in between. TCRdb fed the 5' RACE reads into MiXCR, producing one record per CDR3 protein. The profile shows approximately 480,000 distinct CDR3 sequences, around a sixth of them singletons. This chain joins TRBV7-3 and TRBJ1-4, with TRBD1 as a possible D gene (5 bases). This TCR was recovered from an adult woman who had mild COVID-19 (a few samples of this study predate the infection). Cell type and time point are not known. Source material: PBMCs or a T cell subset sorted from them (not recorded which). CDR3 sequence: CASSPTGGHNEKLFF. For the CDR3, the DNA is TGTGCCAGCAGCCCCACGGGGGGTCATAATGAAAAACTGTTTTTT. Complete variable domain (other parts from reference TRBV7-3 and TRBJ1-4): GAGVSQTPSNKVTEKGKYVELRCDPISGHTALYWYRQSLGQGPEFLIYFQGTGAADDSGLPNDRFFAVRPEGSVSTLKIQRTERGDSAVYLCASSPTGGHNEKLFFGSGTQLSVL.